These T cell receptor beta chains were read from a single sample in a study of T cell repertoires in cytomegalovirus infection. TCRdb passed the reads through MiXCR, listing each CDR3 protein once. The sample consists of more than 650,000 distinct CDR3 sequences, approximately 40% of them appearing once. Sequences were obtained from PBMCs. These receptors all come from a human donor in good health (CMV status not recorded). Some clones in this sample may be carry-over from other donors' samples. Each CDR3 is given with its conserved first and last residue. The order of the fields is J gene, clone size, V gene, D gene, CDR3 DNA, CDR3 protein. The D gene is left open where the match is weak. Expanded clones get a size class; other rows say once, few or many, or leave the size out.

j_gene: TRBJ2-7; abundance: NA; v_gene: TRBV28; d_gene: TRBD1; CDR3nt: TGTGCCAGCACGATTCGCTACAGGGGCCACGAGCAGTACTTC; CDR3aa: CASTIRYRGHEQYF
j_gene: TRBJ1-1; abundance: NA; v_gene: TRBV27; d_gene: NA; CDR3nt: TGTGCCAGCATCTGGGGGAGTGAAGCTTTCTTT; CDR3aa: CASIWGSEAFF
j_gene: TRBJ1-6; abundance: few; v_gene: TRBV4-1; d_gene: NA; CDR3nt: TGCGCCAGCAGCCAAGATTACGGGACTAGAAATTCACCCCTCCACTTT; CDR3aa: CASSQDYGTRNSPLHF
j_gene: TRBJ2-1; abundance: NA; v_gene: TRBV5-1; d_gene: TRBD2; CDR3nt: TGCGCCAGCAGCTTGGCCTCTAGCGGGAGTCTTGAGCAGTTCTTC; CDR3aa: CASSLASSGSLEQFF
j_gene: TRBJ2-3; abundance: NA; v_gene: TRBV7-2; d_gene: TRBD2; CDR3nt: TGTGCCAGCAGCTTAGGTCTAGCGGGAGGGCATACGCAGTATTTT; CDR3aa: CASSLGLAGGHTQYF
j_gene: TRBJ1-2; abundance: few; v_gene: TRBV7-2; d_gene: NA; CDR3nt: TGTGCCAGCAGCTTAGCGCAGGAAACTAACTATGGCTACACCTTC; CDR3aa: CASSLAQETNYGYTF
j_gene: TRBJ1-4; abundance: few; v_gene: TRBV7-8; d_gene: TRBD1; CDR3nt: TGTGCCAGCAGCTTAGAGGGGGCCGGAAAACTGTTTTTT; CDR3aa: CASSLEGAGKLFF
j_gene: TRBJ1-6; abundance: few; v_gene: TRBV27; d_gene: NA; CDR3nt: TGTGCCAGCACCACAAGGAGGGAAAGCAATTCACCCCTCCACTTT; CDR3aa: CASTTRRESNSPLHF
j_gene: TRBJ2-7; abundance: few; v_gene: TRBV7-8; d_gene: TRBD1; CDR3nt: TGTGCCAGCAGCTTTGACAGGGACGGCGAGCAGTACTTC; CDR3aa: CASSFDRDGEQYF
j_gene: TRBJ1-2; abundance: NA; v_gene: TRBV5-4; d_gene: TRBD1; CDR3nt: TGTGCCAGCAGCTTGGAGGACAGGGTTAACTATGGCTACACCTTC; CDR3aa: CASSLEDRVNYGYTF
j_gene: TRBJ1-2; abundance: few; v_gene: TRBV19; d_gene: NA; CDR3nt: TGTGCCAGTAGCGTAACGGAGTCCGTAAACTATGGCTACACCTTC; CDR3aa: CASSVTESVNYGYTF
j_gene: TRBJ2-1; abundance: NA; v_gene: TRBV6-5; d_gene: TRBD2; CDR3nt: TGTGCCAGCAGTTACTACGGGACTAGCGCCCACAATGAGCAGTTCTTC; CDR3aa: CASSYYGTSAHNEQFF
j_gene: TRBJ1-2; abundance: NA; v_gene: TRBV14; d_gene: TRBD1; CDR3nt: TGTGCCAGCTTTACAGGGGGTGGTGGCTACACCTTC; CDR3aa: CASFTGGGGYTF
j_gene: TRBJ1-5; abundance: few; v_gene: TRBV6-1; d_gene: NA; CDR3nt: TGTGCCAGCACCAAAGGCACCGGTAATCGCAATCAGCCCCAGCATTTT; CDR3aa: CASTKGTGNRNQPQHF
j_gene: TRBJ1-1; abundance: NA; v_gene: TRBV5-1; d_gene: TRBD1; CDR3nt: TGCGCCACCCGAGCTCCAGGGGGGAACACTGAAGCTTTCTTT; CDR3aa: CATRAPGGNTEAFF
j_gene: TRBJ2-7; abundance: many; v_gene: TRBV4-2; d_gene: NA; CDR3nt: TGTGCCAGCAGCCCCCGAAGGGGCTCCTACGAGCAGTACTTC; CDR3aa: CASSPRRGSYEQYF
j_gene: TRBJ1-3; abundance: NA; v_gene: TRBV20-1; d_gene: NA; CDR3nt: TGCAGTGTGGGGAGTGCACTCGCAAGCTCTGGAAACACCATATATTTT; CDR3aa: CSVGSALASSGNTIYF
j_gene: TRBJ2-1; abundance: few; v_gene: TRBV11-2; d_gene: TRBD2; CDR3nt: TGTGCCAGCAGGCAATTTCCGGGACTAGCGGGAGGTCACGTCTACAATGAGCAGTTCTTC; CDR3aa: CASRQFPGLAGGHVYNEQFF
j_gene: TRBJ2-1; abundance: NA; v_gene: TRBV5-6; d_gene: NA; CDR3nt: TGTGCCAGCAGCTTTACGAACACCTACAATGAGCAGTTCTTC; CDR3aa: CASSFTNTYNEQFF
j_gene: TRBJ1-6; abundance: NA; v_gene: TRBV3-1; d_gene: NA; CDR3nt: TGTGCCAGCAGCCAAGTCGTCGCGAGTTCACCCCTCCACTTT; CDR3aa: CASSQVVASSPLHF
j_gene: TRBJ1-1; abundance: few; v_gene: TRBV5-1; d_gene: TRBD1; CDR3nt: TGCGCCAGCAGCTTTGGACAGGGGCTCACTGAAGCTTTCTTT; CDR3aa: CASSFGQGLTEAFF
j_gene: TRBJ1-1; abundance: few; v_gene: TRBV6-6; d_gene: NA; CDR3nt: TGTGCCAGCAGTTACCAAAGGTCCCTTTATCTTGAAGCTTTCTTT; CDR3aa: CASSYQRSLYLEAFF
j_gene: TRBJ1-2; abundance: many; v_gene: TRBV7-2; d_gene: TRBD1; CDR3nt: TGTGCCAGCTCGACAGGGCGGGACTATGGCTACACCTTC; CDR3aa: CASSTGRDYGYTF
j_gene: TRBJ2-7; abundance: many; v_gene: TRBV7-6; d_gene: NA; CDR3nt: TGTGCCAGCAGTCCCAGACGGAACGTTTACCAACTCTACGAGCAGTACTTC; CDR3aa: CASSPRRNVYQLYEQYF
j_gene: TRBJ2-6; abundance: NA; v_gene: TRBV9; d_gene: NA; CDR3nt: TGTGCCAGCAGCGCTCACTCGGGTAGATCTGGGGCCAACGTCCTGACTTTC; CDR3aa: CASSAHSGRSGANVLTF
j_gene: TRBJ2-3; abundance: NA; v_gene: TRBV27; d_gene: TRBD2; CDR3nt: TGTGCCAGCAGTTTCCTAACTTCCGGGACTAGCGCCCTTACTGACACAGATACGCAGTATTTT; CDR3aa: CASSFLTSGTSALTDTDTQYF
j_gene: TRBJ1-1; abundance: NA; v_gene: TRBV6-5; d_gene: NA; CDR3nt: TGTGCCAGCAGCTCCGGGTGGGGGCAGTTGAACACTGAAGCTTTCTTT; CDR3aa: CASSSGWGQLNTEAFF
j_gene: TRBJ1-5; abundance: few; v_gene: TRBV20-1; d_gene: NA; CDR3nt: TGCAGTGCTTCCGCAGGGGAAGCCAATCAGCCCCAGCATTTT; CDR3aa: CSASAGEANQPQHF
j_gene: TRBJ1-1; abundance: few; v_gene: TRBV2; d_gene: NA; CDR3nt: TGTGCCAGCAGCCACCGGGACCGAGAAGCTTTCTTT; CDR3aa: CASSHRDREAFF
j_gene: TRBJ2-3; abundance: NA; v_gene: TRBV5-1; d_gene: NA; CDR3nt: TGCGCCAGCAGCTTGAGAGGGTTGGTGACAGATACGCAGTATTTT; CDR3aa: CASSLRGLVTDTQYF
j_gene: TRBJ2-3; abundance: few; v_gene: TRBV27; d_gene: TRBD1; CDR3nt: TGTGCCAGCAGTTCAGTAAGGACAGGGGGCAACACAGATACGCAGTATTTT; CDR3aa: CASSSVRTGGNTDTQYF
j_gene: TRBJ1-2; abundance: NA; v_gene: TRBV28; d_gene: TRBD1; CDR3nt: TGTGCCAGCAGCCCTGGGGGGGCAGGGGGTAATGGAGGCTACACCTTC; CDR3aa: CASSPGGAGGNGGYTF
j_gene: TRBJ2-1; abundance: many; v_gene: TRBV7-8; d_gene: TRBD2; CDR3nt: TGTGCCAGCAGCTTATGGGACAGGGCGATGGCTAGCGGGAGGCCGCAGTTCTTC; CDR3aa: CASSLWDRAMASGRPQFF
j_gene: TRBJ1-2; abundance: NA; v_gene: TRBV14; d_gene: NA; CDR3nt: TGTGCCAGCAGCCAAGAAAGAACCGGACAGTATGGCTACACCTTC; CDR3aa: CASSQERTGQYGYTF
j_gene: TRBJ1-5; abundance: NA; v_gene: TRBV6-5; d_gene: NA; CDR3nt: TGTGCCAGCAGTTACTCAGGGGCCAATCAGCCCCAGCATTTT; CDR3aa: CASSYSGANQPQHF
j_gene: TRBJ1-2; abundance: many; v_gene: TRBV15; d_gene: NA; CDR3nt: TGTGCCACCAGCACACAGGGAGCCCATGGCTACACCTTC; CDR3aa: CATSTQGAHGYTF
j_gene: TRBJ2-1; abundance: NA; v_gene: TRBV24-1; d_gene: TRBD2; CDR3nt: TGTGCCACCGCACAGCCGCTAGCGGGAGACTACAATGAGCAGTTCTTC; CDR3aa: CATAQPLAGDYNEQFF
j_gene: TRBJ1-4; abundance: once; v_gene: TRBV5-1; d_gene: TRBD1; CDR3nt: TGCGCCAGCAGCTTGGGAAGGGGGCAGGAAGAAAAACTGTTTTTT; CDR3aa: CASSLGRGQEEKLFF
j_gene: TRBJ1-4; abundance: many; v_gene: TRBV7-6; d_gene: NA; CDR3nt: TGTGCCAGCAGCTTAATGTGGGTTGGTGAAAAACTGTTTTTT; CDR3aa: CASSLMWVGEKLFF
j_gene: TRBJ2-7; abundance: few; v_gene: TRBV2; d_gene: NA; CDR3nt: TGTGCCAGCAGGCATCCGGGAGTCGACTACGAGCAGTACTTC; CDR3aa: CASRHPGVDYEQYF